This TCR beta chain came from a study of cytomegalovirus exposure and HLA in healthy donors. Whole-study findings and limits: An analysis done earlier found most TCR beta V segments productive about 87% or about 30% of the time. Altogether, 150 to 200 TCR beta chains were recorded as cytomegalovirus-associated.

Trimming stripped 1 base from V and 3 bases from J, with 12 bases between. The CDR3 covers 15 residues. CDR1 SEHNR and CDR2 FQNEAQ come from the germline V gene (reference sequence). Worth noting for this clone: Antigen specificity is unknown.

Primers included in the PCR were 60 Vbeta and 13 Jbeta primers. This table comes from immunoSEQ multiplex PCR, and its TCRdb copy is limited to in-frame clones, with some not included. The table includes roughly 100,000 clones, around 74% detected once. This receptor was taken from a man aged 35 to 55 in good health and CMV-seropositive. This rearrangement joins TRBV7-9 to TRBJ2-5, with D uncertain. Source material: PBMCs. CDR3 residues: CASSLGPSLEETQYF. In DNA form, the CDR3 reads TGTGCCAGCAGCTTAGGCCCAAGTCTAGAAGAGACCCAGTACTTC.